Listed here is a single TCR beta chain. The antigen is not known. This entry is derived from a study of OX40 agonist ivuxolimab in advanced cancers. On the study more broadly: Partial responses were observed in three patients, of whom one had hepatocellular carcinoma and two had cutaneous melanoma. Study conclusions and caveats: Average numbers of expanded clones were greater in CD8+ T cells than in CD4+. Several nonresponders also turned out to have low normalized T-cell clonal expansion.

Sequencing used immunoSEQ multiplex PCR; TCRdb keeps in-frame clones, though not all of them. The table includes approximately 70,000 clones, around 80% detected once. The CDR3 loop spans 15 amino acids. From germline, CDR1 is MNHNS and CDR2 SASEGT. Losses at the gene ends were 4 bases for V and 5 bases for J; bases not matched to a gene: 8. Sequenced material: CD4+ or CD8+ T cells sorted from blood, taken in a trial of the OX40 agonist ivuxolimab. The J gene is TRBJ2-5, the V gene TRBV6-1; 9 bases match TRBD1. The clonotype was recovered from an adult with an advanced solid tumor such as melanoma, head and neck, liver or kidney cancer. The CDR3, as DNA: TGTGCCAGCAGTGGGAACTTTGGGACAGGGGAGACCCAGTACTTC. Amino acid sequence: CASSGNFGTGETQYF.